The sequence of this TCR beta chain was determined in a study of blood T cell repertoires in COVID-19. Germline CDR1 and CDR2: SNHLY and FYNNEI. This CDR3 region has 14 residues. Unmatched junction bases numbered 0, after V lost 2 bases and J lost 4 bases. Sequencing was performed with immunoSEQ multiplex PCR; in TCRdb, only in-frame clones are kept and a portion is missing. This table holds 70,000 or so clones, more than 85% found once. The source material was peripheral blood. The TCR was taken from a man aged 55 to 70 with acute or convalescent COVID-19. The chain employs TRBV2 and TRBJ2-1; 9 bases agree with TRBD2. CDR3 in amino acids: CASSELAGYNEQFF. The CDR3 region has the DNA TGTGCCAGCAGTGAACTAGCGGGGTACAATGAGCAGTTCTTC.